There are many counts of the clone carrying this T cell receptor beta chain. V dropped 4 bases and J dropped 0 bases, with 16 bases sitting between them. The CDR3 consists of 17 residues. Germline values: CDR1 SQVTM, CDR2 ANQGSEA. The data derive from a study of T cells after yellow fever vaccination. Study results and limitations: Among all clonotypes, a small share was observed in both CD4 and CD8 compartments. Post-booster repertoires again held most primary-vaccination clones (about 95% CD4, around 90% CD8).

Template switching by 5'RACE produced TCR cDNA, adding a universal primer site and UMIs. TCRdb reprocessed the 5' RACE reads via MiXCR and lists one record per CDR3 protein. The table lists 30,000 or so distinct CDR3 sequences, 6% to 8% of them singletons, with roughly 25% in the top ten. This clonotype was obtained from a man aged 30 to 39 who received the YFV17D yellow fever vaccine. Specimen: PBMCs, either bulk or a sorted T-cell subset (CD4+, CD8+, memory, or dextramer-sorted; not recorded which), collected on the day of the yellow fever booster vaccination. The chain recombines TRBV29-1 with TRBJ2-6; TRBD1 or TRBD2 may be the D gene (5 bases each). The DNA for the CDR3 is TGCAGCGTTGGATTGGGGACCGCCAGCTCTGGGGCCAACGTCCTGACTTTC. Its translation: CSVGLGTASSGANVLTF.